The source of this T cell receptor beta chain is a study of control samples from healthy donors and cancer patients. The method was immunoSEQ multiplex PCR; TCRdb's version includes in-frame clones alone and lacks a portion of them. The sample includes approximately 87,000 clones, roughly 91% of them seen just once. V lost 3 bases to trimming and J lost 10 bases; unmatched junction nucleotides: 10. CDR1 and CDR2 from the germline V gene are SGHAT and FQNNGV. The length of the CDR3 is 14 residues. The rearrangement joins TRBV11-2 to TRBJ1-1, with 8 bases that match TRBD1. This TCR came from a man in his fifties in good health. Source material: blood. The CDR3 nucleotides are TGTGCCAGCAGCTTGGGTACAGGGGGATGGGCAGCTTTCTTT. This encodes CASSLGTGGWAAFF.